Given below is one T cell receptor beta chain in context. Its antigen is unidentified. TCRdb's table, derived via immunoSEQ multiplex PCR, lists solely in-frame clones and lacks some. The data hold 25,000 to 30,000 clones, with about 81% observed a single time. The CDR3 has 15 residues. Germline-derived CDR1 and CDR2 are LGHNT and FRNRAP. V lost 2 bases, J lost 6 bases, and 15 bases lay in between. The sample originates from a study of vaccination effects on CD4 cells after COVID-19. Study at large: Vaccine administered to participants consisted of two doses of either BNT162b2 or mRNA-1273.

Using viral peptide pools, the ViraFEST assay grew out antigen-specific CD4+ T cells prior to sequencing. Researchers isolated CD4+ T cells once less than 13 days of culture had elapsed. Neither prior SARS-CoV-2 infection nor positive nucleocapsid antibodies were present in the vaccine recipients. This receptor was obtained from a human donor who received a COVID-19 vaccine. The sequences come from CD4+ T cells from PBMCs cultured with SARS-CoV-2 spike peptides, collected before COVID-19 vaccination. The chain has TRBV12-5 and TRBJ2-3, with D perhaps given as TRBD1 or TRBD2 (5 bases each). The CDR3: CASGLTGRSSDTQYF. CDR3 bases: TGTGCTAGTGGTTTGACGGGACGGTCCTCCGATACGCAGTATTTT. Based on the CDR3 plus reference TRBV12-5 and TRBJ2-3, the full variable domain is DARVTQTPRHKVTEMGQEVTMRCQPILGHNTVFWYRQTMMQGLELLAYFRNRAPLDDSGMPKDRFSAEMPDATLATLKIQPSEPRDSAVYFCASGLTGRSSDTQYFGPGTRLTVL.